This entry is about one TCR beta chain. Its matching antigen is unknown. This record comes from a study of T cell responses to AZD1222 COVID-19 vaccine. Regarding the study as a whole: Donors skewed white British and female; clonal diversity was possibly underestimated. With dominance at 160-218 and 743-854, vaccine-associated CD4 TCRs spanned spike.

Trimming took 5 bases from V and 6 from J, leaving 17 bases between them. Germline CDR1 LNHDA, CDR2 SQIVND (reference sequence). CDR3 length equals 15 residues. Sequencing used immunoSEQ multiplex PCR; TCRdb keeps in-frame clones, though not all of them. The table records some 74,000 clones, 70% to 90% of them present only once. The sequence was obtained from an adult in good health. The V call is TRBV19, the J call TRBJ2-1, with a weak D call TRBD2 (6 bases). Source: peripheral blood, taken on day 0 of AZD1222 vaccination. This CDR3 is CASSHRGATVNEQFF. The CDR3 nucleotides are TGTGCCAGTAGTCATCGCGGGGCAACAGTCAATGAGCAGTTCTTC.